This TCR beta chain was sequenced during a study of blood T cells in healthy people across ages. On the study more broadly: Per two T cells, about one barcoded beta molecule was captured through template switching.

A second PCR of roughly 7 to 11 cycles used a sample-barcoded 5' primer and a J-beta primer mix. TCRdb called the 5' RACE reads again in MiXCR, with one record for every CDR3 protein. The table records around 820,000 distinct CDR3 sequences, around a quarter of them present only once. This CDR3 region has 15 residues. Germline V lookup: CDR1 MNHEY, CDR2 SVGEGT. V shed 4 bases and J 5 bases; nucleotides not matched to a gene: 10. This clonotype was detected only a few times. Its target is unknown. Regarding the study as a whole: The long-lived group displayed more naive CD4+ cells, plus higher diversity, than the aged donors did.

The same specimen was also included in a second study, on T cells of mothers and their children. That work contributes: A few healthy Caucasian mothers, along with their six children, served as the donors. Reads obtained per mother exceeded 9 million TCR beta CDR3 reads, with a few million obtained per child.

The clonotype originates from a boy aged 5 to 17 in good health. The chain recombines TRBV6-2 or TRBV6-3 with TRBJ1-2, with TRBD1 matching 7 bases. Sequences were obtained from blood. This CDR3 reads CASSSPPGQTYGYTF. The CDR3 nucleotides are TGTGCCAGCAGTTCCCCGCCGGGACAGACGTATGGCTACACCTTC.